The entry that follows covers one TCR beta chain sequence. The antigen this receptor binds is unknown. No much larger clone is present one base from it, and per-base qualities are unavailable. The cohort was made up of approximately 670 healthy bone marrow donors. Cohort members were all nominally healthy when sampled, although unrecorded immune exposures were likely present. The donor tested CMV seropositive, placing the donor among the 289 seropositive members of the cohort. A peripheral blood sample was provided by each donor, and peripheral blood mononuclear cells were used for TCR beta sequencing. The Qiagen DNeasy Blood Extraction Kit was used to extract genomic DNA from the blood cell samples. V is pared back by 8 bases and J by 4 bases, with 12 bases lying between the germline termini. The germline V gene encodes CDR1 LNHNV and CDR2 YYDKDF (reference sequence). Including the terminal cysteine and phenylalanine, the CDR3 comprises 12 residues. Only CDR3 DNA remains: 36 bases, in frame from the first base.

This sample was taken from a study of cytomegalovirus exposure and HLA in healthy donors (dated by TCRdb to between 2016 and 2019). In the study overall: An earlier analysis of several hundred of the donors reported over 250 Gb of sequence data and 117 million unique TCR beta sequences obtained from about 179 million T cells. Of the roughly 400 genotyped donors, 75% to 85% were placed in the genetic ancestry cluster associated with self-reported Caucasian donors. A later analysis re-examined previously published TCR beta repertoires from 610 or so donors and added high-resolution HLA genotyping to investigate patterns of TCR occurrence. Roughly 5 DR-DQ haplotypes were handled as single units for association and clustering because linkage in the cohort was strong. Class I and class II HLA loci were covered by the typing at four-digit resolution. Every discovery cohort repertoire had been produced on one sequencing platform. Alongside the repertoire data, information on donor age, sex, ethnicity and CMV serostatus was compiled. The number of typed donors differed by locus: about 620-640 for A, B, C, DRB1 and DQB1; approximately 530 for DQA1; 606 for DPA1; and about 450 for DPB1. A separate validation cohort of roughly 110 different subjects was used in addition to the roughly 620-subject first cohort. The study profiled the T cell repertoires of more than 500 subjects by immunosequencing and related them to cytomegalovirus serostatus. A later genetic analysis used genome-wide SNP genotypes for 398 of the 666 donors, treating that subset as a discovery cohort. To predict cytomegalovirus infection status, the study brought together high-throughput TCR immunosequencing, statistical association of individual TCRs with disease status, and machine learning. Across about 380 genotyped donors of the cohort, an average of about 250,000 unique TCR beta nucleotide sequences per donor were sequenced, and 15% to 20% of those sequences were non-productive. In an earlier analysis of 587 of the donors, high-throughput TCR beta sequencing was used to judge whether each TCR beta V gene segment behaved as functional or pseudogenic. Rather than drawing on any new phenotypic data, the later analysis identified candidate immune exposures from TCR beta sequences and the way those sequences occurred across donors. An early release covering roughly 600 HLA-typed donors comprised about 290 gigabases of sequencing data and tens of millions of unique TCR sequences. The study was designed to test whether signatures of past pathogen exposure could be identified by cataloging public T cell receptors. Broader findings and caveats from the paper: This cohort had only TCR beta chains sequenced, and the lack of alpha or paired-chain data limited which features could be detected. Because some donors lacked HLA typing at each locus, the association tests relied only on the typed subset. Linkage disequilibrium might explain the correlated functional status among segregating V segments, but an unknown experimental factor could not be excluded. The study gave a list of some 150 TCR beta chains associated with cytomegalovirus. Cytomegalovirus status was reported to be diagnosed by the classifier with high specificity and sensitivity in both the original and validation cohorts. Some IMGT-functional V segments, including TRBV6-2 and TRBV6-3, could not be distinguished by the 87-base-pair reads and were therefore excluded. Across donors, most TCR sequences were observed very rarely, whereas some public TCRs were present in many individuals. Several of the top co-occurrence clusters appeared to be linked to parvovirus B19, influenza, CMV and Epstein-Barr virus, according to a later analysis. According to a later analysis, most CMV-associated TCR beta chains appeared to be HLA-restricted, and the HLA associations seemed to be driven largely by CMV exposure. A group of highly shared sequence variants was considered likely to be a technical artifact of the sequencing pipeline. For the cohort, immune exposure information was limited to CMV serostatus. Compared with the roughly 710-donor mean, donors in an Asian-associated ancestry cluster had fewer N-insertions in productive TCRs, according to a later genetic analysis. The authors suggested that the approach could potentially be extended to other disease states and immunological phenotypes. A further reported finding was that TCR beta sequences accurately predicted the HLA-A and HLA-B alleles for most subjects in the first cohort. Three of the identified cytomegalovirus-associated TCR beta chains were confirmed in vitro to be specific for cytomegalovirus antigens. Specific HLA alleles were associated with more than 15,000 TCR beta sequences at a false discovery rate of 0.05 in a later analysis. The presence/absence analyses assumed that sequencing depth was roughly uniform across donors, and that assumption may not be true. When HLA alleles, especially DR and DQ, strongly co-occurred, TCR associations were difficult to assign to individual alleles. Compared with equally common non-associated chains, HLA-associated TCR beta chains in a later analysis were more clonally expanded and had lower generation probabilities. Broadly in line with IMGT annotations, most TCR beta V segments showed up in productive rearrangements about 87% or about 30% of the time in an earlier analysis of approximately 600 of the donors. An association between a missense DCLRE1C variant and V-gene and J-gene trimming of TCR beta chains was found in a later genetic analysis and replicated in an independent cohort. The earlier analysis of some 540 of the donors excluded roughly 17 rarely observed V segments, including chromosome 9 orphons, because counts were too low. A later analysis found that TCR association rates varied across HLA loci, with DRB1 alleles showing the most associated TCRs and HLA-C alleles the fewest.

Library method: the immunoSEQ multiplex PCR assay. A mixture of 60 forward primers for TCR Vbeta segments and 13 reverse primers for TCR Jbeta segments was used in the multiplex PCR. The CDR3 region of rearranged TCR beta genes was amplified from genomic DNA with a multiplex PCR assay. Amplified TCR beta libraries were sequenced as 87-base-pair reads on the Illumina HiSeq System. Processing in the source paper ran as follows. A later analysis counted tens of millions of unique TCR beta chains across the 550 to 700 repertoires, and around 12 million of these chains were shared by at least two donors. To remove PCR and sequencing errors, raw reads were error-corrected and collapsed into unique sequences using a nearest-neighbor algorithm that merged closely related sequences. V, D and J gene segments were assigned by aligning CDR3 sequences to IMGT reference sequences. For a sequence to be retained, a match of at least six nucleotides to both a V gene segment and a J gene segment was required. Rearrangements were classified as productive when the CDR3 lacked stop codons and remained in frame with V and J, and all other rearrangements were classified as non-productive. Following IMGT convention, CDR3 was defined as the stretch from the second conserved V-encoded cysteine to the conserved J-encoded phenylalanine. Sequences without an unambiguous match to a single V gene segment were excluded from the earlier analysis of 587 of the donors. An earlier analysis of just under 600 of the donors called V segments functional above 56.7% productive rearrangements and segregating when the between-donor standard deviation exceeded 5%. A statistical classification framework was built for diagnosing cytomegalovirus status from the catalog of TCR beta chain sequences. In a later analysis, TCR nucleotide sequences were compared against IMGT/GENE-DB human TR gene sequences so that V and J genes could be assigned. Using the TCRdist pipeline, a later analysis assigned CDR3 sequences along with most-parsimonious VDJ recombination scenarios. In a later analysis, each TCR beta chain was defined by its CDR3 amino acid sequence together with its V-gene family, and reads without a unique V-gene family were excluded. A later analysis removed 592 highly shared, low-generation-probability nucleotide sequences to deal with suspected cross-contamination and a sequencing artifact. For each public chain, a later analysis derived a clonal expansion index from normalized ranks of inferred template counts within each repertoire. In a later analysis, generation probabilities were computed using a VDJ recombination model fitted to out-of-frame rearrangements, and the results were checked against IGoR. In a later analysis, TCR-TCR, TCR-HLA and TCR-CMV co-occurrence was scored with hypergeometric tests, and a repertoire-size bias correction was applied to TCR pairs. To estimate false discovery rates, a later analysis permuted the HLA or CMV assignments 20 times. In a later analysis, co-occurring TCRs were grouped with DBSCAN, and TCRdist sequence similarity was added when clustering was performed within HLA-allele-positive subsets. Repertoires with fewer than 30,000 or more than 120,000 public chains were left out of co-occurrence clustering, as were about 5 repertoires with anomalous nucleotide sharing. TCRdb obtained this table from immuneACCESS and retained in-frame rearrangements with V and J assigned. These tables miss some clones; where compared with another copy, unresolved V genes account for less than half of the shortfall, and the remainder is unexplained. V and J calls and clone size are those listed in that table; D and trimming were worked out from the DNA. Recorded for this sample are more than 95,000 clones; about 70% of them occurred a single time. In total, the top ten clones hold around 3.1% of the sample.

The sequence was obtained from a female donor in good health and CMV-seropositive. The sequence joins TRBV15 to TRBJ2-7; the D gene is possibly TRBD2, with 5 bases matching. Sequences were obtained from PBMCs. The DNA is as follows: TGTGCCACCGGTAAAAGAGGGTACGAGCAGTACTTC. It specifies CATGKRGYEQYF.